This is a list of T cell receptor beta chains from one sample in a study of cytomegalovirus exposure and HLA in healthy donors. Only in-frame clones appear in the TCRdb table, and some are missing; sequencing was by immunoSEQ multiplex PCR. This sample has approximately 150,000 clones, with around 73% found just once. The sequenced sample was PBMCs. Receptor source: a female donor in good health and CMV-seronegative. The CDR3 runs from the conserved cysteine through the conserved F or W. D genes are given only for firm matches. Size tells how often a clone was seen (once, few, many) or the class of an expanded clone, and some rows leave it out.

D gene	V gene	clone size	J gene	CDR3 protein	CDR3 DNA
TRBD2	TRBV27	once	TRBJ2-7	CASSFIAGASYEQYF	TGTGCCAGCAGCTTTATAGCGGGGGCCTCCTACGAGCAGTACTTC
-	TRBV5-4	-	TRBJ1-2	CASSLGISPTEYYGYTF	TGTGCCAGCAGCTTGGGAATTTCCCCGACAGAATACTATGGCTACACCTTC
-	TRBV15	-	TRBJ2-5	CATSSRETQYF	TGTGCCACCAGCAGCAGAGAGACCCAGTACTTC
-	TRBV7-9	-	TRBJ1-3	CASSLTGKEGNTIYF	TGTGCCAGCAGCTTAACAGGGAAGGAGGGAAACACCATATATTTT
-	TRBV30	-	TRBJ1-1	CAWSGAGIFAEAFF	TGTGCCTGGAGTGGGGCAGGGATATTTGCTGAAGCTTTCTTT
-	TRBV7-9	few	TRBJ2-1	CASSLDGSNEQFF	TGTGCCAGCAGCTTAGATGGTAGCAATGAGCAGTTCTTC
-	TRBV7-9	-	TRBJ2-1	CSSSLRGSTGYNEQFF	TGTTCCAGCAGCTTAAGAGGATCTACAGGCTACAATGAGCAGTTCTTC
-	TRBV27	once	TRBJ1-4	CASSSKKFQQSTNEKLFF	TGTGCCAGCAGTTCCAAAAAATTCCAACAGTCAACTAATGAAAAACTGTTTTTT
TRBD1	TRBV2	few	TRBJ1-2	CASSGRDRGNDYTF	TGTGCCAGCAGTGGTCGGGACAGGGGCAACGACTACACCTTC
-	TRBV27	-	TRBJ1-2	CASSLSRGSSEGVRGNYGYTF	TGTGCCAGCAGTTTATCGCGAGGGTCCTCCGAGGGGGTCAGGGGTAACTATGGCTACACCTTC
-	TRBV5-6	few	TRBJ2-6	CASKSSSGANVLTF	TGTGCCAGCAAATCGTCTTCTGGGGCCAACGTCCTGACTTTC
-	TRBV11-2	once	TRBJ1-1	CASSLDAQMNTEAFF	TGTGCCAGCAGCTTAGATGCCCAGATGAACACTGAAGCTTTCTTT
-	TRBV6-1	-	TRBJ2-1	CASIVRGGSLEQFF	TGTGCCAGCATAGTGAGGGGGGGCTCGCTTGAGCAGTTCTTC
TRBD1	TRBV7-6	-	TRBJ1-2	CASSLDRAYGYTF	TGTGCCAGCAGCCTCGACAGGGCCTATGGCTACACCTTC
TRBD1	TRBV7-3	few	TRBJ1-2	CASSPGTDYGYTF	TGTGCCAGCAGCCCCGGGACAGACTATGGCTACACCTTC
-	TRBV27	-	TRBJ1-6	CASSFPGGGGSPLHF	TGTGCCAGCAGTTTTCCGGGGGGCGGTGGTTCACCCCTCCACTTT
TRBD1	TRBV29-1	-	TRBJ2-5	CSVHGQGEETQYF	TGCAGCGTTCACGGACAGGGAGAAGAGACCCAGTACTTC
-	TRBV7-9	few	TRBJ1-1	CASSPLPGFNPDTEAFF	TGTGCCAGCAGCCCCCTGCCCGGGTTCAATCCGGACACTGAAGCTTTCTTT
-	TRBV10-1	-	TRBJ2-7	CASSERGGEQYF	TGCGCCAGCAGTGAAAGGGGGGGCGAGCAGTACTTC
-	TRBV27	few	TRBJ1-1	CASNLLGGNTEAFF	TGTGCCAGCAACTTACTAGGGGGGAACACTGAAGCTTTCTTT
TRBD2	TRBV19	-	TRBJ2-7	CASSLTSGRSSEQYF	TGTGCCAGTAGCCTTACTAGCGGGAGGTCTAGCGAGCAGTACTTC
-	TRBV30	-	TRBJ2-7	CAWGQSYEQYF	TGTGCCTGGGGACAGTCCTACGAGCAGTACTTC
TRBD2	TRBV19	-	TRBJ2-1	CASSVAGGYNEQFF	TGTGCCAGTTCGGTGGCGGGGGGATACAATGAGCAGTTCTTC
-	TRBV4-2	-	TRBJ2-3	CASSQERLGGAQYF	TGTGCCAGCAGCCAAGAAAGACTGGGAGGTGCGCAGTATTTT
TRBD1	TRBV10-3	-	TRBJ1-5	CAISESTGGNQPQHF	TGTGCCATCAGTGAGTCAACAGGGGGGAATCAGCCCCAGCATTTT
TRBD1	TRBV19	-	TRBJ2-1	CASSSTGTGRGGEQFF	TGTGCCAGCAGCTCTACCGGGACAGGGAGAGGTGGTGAGCAGTTCTTC
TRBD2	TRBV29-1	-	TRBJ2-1	CSVTLSGGDSYNEQFF	TGCAGCGTAACACTAAGCGGGGGGGACTCCTACAATGAGCAGTTCTTC
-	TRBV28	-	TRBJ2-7	CASSKSPSYEQYF	TGTGCCAGCAGTAAATCTCCCTCCTACGAGCAGTACTTC
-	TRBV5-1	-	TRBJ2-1	CASSFLSGASNNEQFF	TGCGCCAGCAGCTTTCTCTCAGGGGCCTCCAACAATGAGCAGTTCTTC
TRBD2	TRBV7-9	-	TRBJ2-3	CASSWDYFNTDTQYF	TGTGCCAGCAGCTGGGACTACTTCAACACAGATACGCAGTATTTT
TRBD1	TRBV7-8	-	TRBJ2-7	CASSRDSRYEQYF	TGTGCCAGCAGCCGGGACAGTCGCTACGAGCAGTACTTC
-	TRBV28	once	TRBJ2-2	CATNRGLNTGELFF	TGTGCCACTAACAGGGGACTGAACACCGGGGAGCTGTTTTTT
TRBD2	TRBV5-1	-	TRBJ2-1	CASNDGRFAGGMGRQFF	TGCGCCAGCAACGATGGACGTTTTGCGGGAGGCATGGGTCGGCAGTTCTTC
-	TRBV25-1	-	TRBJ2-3	CASSEYGIADTQYF	TGTGCCAGCAGTGAATATGGTATAGCAGATACGCAGTATTTT
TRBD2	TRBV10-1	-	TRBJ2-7	CASSEGTSGKGEQYF	TGCGCCAGCAGTGAGGGGACTAGCGGGAAGGGCGAGCAGTACTTC
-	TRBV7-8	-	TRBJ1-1	CASSLAGRTEAFF	TGTGCCAGCAGCTTAGCGGGCAGAACTGAAGCTTTCTTT
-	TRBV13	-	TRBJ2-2	CASSLRAGRGTGELFF	TGTGCCAGCAGCTTACGGGCCGGGAGAGGCACCGGGGAGCTGTTTTTT
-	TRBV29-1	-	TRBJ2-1	CSVGQGGNEQFF	TGCAGCGTTGGTCAGGGGGGCAATGAGCAGTTCTTC
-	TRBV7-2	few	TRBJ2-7	CASSRTPSYEQYF	TGTGCCAGCAGCCGGACTCCATCCTACGAGCAGTACTTC
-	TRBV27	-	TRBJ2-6	CASSSVEAGANVLTF	TGTGCCAGCAGCTCGGTTGAGGCTGGGGCCAACGTCCTGACTTTC
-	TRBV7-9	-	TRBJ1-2	CASRSEGLANYGYTF	TGTGCCAGCAGATCAGAGGGCCTAGCTAACTATGGCTACACCTTC
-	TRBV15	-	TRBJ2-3	CATSRDLDISTDTQYF	TGTGCCACCAGCAGAGATCTCGACATTAGCACAGATACGCAGTATTTT
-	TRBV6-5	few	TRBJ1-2	CASSYTGQNNYGYTF	TGTGCCAGCAGTTACACGGGACAAAATAACTATGGCTACACCTTC
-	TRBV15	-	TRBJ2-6	CATSRNSYGANVLTF	TGTGCCACCAGCAGAAACAGTTATGGGGCCAACGTCCTGACTTTC
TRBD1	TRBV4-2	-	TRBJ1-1	CASRDRENTEAFF	TGTGCCAGCCGGGACAGGGAGAACACTGAAGCTTTCTTT
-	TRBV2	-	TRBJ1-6	CASRSEAYNSPLHF	TGTGCCAGCAGGTCAGAGGCCTATAATTCACCCCTCCACTTT
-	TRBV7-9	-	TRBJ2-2	CASSSPHSTGELFF	TGTGCCAGCAGCTCCCCTCATAGCACCGGGGAGCTGTTTTTT
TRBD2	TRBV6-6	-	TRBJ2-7	CASSPSGGNYEQYF	TGTGCCAGCAGCCCAAGCGGGGGCAATTACGAGCAGTACTTC
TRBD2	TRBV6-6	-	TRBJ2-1	CASSRPGLAGLNEQFF	TGTGCCAGCAGCCGACCCGGACTAGCGGGTCTCAATGAGCAGTTCTTC
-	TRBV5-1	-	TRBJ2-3	CASSPEGSTDTQYF	TGCGCCAGCAGCCCGGAGGGAAGCACAGATACGCAGTATTTT
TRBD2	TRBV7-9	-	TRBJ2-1	CASRGGTYNEQFF	TGTGCCAGCAGGGGGGGGACCTACAATGAGCAGTTCTTC
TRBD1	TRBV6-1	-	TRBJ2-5	CASRPRQGVETQYF	TGTGCCAGCAGACCCCGACAGGGGGTTGAGACCCAGTACTTC
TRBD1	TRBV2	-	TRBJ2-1	CASRTGGGQFF	TGTGCCAGCAGGACAGGGGGTGGCCAGTTCTTC
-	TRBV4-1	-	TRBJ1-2	CASSQDNGAGGYTF	TGCGCCAGCAGCCAAGACAATGGGGCCGGGGGCTACACCTTC